This TCR beta chain appears in the sequencing data of a study of blood T cell repertoires in COVID-19. Assay used: immunoSEQ multiplex PCR; TCRdb lists only in-frame clones, some missing. The table has hundreds of thousands of clones, approximately 86% seen once. The germline V gene has CDR1 MDHEN and CDR2 SYDVKM. The CDR3 has 12 amino acids. The sample holds one count of this clone. The sequence came from a woman aged 55-75 years who had recovered from COVID-19. The chain couples TRBV28 to TRBJ2-3; TRBD2 might be the D (5 bases). Source material: peripheral blood. As DNA, the CDR3 is TGTGCTGGCGGGTTTAGCACAGATACGCAGTATTTT. Translation gives CAGGFSTDTQYF.